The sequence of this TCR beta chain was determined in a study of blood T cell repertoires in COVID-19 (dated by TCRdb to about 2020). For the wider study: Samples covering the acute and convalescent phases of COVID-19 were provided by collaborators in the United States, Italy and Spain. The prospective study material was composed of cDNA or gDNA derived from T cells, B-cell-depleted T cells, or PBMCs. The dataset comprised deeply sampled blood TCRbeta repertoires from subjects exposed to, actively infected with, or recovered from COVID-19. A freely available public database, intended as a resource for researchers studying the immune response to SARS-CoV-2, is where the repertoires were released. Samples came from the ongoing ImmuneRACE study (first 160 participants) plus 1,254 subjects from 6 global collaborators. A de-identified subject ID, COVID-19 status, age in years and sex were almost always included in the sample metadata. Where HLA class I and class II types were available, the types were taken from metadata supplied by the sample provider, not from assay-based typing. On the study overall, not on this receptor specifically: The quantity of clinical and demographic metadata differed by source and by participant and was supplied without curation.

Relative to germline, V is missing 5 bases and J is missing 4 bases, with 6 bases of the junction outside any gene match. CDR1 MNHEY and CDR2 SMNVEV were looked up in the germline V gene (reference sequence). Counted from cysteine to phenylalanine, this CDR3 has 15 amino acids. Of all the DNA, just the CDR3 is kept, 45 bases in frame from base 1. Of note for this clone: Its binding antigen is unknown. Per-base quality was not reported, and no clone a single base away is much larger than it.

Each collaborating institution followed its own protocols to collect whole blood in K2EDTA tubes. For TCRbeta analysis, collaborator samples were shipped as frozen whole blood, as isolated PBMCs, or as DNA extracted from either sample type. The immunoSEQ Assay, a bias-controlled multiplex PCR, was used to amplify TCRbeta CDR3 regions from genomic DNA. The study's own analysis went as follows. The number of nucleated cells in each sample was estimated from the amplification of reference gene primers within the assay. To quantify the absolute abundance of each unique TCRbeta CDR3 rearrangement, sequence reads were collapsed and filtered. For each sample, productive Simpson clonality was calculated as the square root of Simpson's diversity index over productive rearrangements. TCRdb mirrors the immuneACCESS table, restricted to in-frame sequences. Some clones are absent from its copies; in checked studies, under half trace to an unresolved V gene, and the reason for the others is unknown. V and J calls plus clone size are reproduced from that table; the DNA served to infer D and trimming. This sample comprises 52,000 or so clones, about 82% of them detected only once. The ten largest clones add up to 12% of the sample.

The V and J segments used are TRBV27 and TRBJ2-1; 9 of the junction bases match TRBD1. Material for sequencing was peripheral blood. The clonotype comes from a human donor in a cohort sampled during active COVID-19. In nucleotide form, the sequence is TGTGCCAGCAGTGCCCCGGGACAGGGTTACAATGAGCAGTTCTTC. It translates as CASSAPGQGYNEQFF.